What follows describes a single T cell receptor beta chain. TCRdb itself ran the RT-PCR reads through MiXCR, one entry per CDR3 protein. The sample includes almost 700,000 distinct CDR3 sequences, approximately 15% of them seen just once. With 7 bases clipped from V and 2 bases from J, the junction kept 10 bases outside the gene matches. Germline V gene lookup returns CDR1 MGHRA and CDR2 YSYEKL. This CDR3 spans 15 amino acids. Sequencing input: memory CD4+ T cells from blood. This receptor was obtained from a female donor in good health, serving as a healthy control. The V gene is TRBV4-1, the J gene TRBJ1-2; 7 positions match TRBD1. The CDR3 protein is CASTPQVGGNYGYTF. The CDR3 coding sequence is TGCGCCAGCACCCCCCAGGTAGGGGGCAACTATGGCTACACCTTC.